This TCR beta chain is from a study of blood T cell repertoires in COVID-19 (dated by TCRdb to 2020 to 2022). Study-wide context: The collaborator samples originated in the United States, Italy and Spain and spanned the acute and convalescent phases of COVID-19. Nearly every sample came with metadata listing a de-identified subject ID, COVID-19 status, age in years and sex. Samples were obtained from the ongoing ImmuneRACE study (first 160 participants) and from some 1,200 subjects provided by 6 global collaborators. The repertoires were made available in a free public database intended to serve as a resource for research on the immune response to SARS-CoV-2. The material from the prospective study consisted of cDNA or gDNA derived from T cells, B-cell-depleted T cells, or PBMCs. Subjects who had been exposed to COVID-19, were actively infected with it, or had recovered from it provided the deeply sampled blood TCRbeta repertoires that made up the dataset. Where HLA class I and class II types were available, the types were taken from metadata supplied by the sample provider, not from assay-based typing. Summary of the overall study and its limitations: The quantity of clinical and demographic metadata differed by source and by participant and was supplied without curation.

The germline V gene yields MGHDK for CDR1 and SYGVNS for CDR2. V loses 2 bases of germline sequence and J loses 5 bases, and the interval between the two ends is 18 bases. From cysteine to phenylalanine, the CDR3 is 16 amino acids long. Only the CDR3 region is kept as DNA, spanning 48 bases read in frame from base 1. Participants in the prospective study were enrolled through a virtual design, were aged roughly 18 to 90 years, and lived in roughly 24 United States geographic areas. In the prospective study, cohorts were assigned on the basis of participant-reported clinical history obtained from a screening survey and a study questionnaire. Each participant in the prospective study had whole blood, serum and a nasopharyngeal or oropharyngeal swab collected by mobile phlebotomists. Prospective study participants could optionally give additional blood draws and questionnaires over an approximately two-month period. Prospective study blood samples were shipped either frozen or at room temperature before DNA extraction.

TCRbeta CDR3 regions were amplified from genomic DNA using the immunoSEQ Assay, a bias-controlled multiplex PCR. On the study's bioinformatics: The number of nucleated cells in each sample was estimated from the amplification of reference gene primers within the assay. To quantify the absolute abundance of each unique TCRbeta CDR3 rearrangement, sequence reads were collapsed and filtered. For each sample, productive Simpson clonality was calculated as the square root of Simpson's diversity index over productive rearrangements. Not all clones reach the TCRdb copy of this immuneACCESS table, which keeps in-frame sequences only. Checked studies attribute under half of the gap to unresolved V genes and leave the rest unexplained. Clonal size and the V and J genes are those of that table, whereas D and trimming came from the DNA. The sample has about 340,000 clones on record, around 86% of them singletons. Around 4.4% of the sample goes to the ten largest clones.

As to this clone: This clone's antigen is unknown. Base qualities are not provided; no much larger clone lies one nucleotide away.

Sequencing was carried out using PBMCs or T cells enriched from blood (not recorded which). The chain couples TRBV25-1 to TRBJ2-5, and perhaps TRBD1 as D gene, on 8 matching bases. The clonotype comes from a woman between 40 and 55 years old with acute COVID-19. The CDR3 protein sequence reads: CASSEPRTGRGETQYF. The DNA sequence is given as TGTGCCAGCAGTGAACCACGGACAGGGAGGGGGGAGACCCAGTACTTC.